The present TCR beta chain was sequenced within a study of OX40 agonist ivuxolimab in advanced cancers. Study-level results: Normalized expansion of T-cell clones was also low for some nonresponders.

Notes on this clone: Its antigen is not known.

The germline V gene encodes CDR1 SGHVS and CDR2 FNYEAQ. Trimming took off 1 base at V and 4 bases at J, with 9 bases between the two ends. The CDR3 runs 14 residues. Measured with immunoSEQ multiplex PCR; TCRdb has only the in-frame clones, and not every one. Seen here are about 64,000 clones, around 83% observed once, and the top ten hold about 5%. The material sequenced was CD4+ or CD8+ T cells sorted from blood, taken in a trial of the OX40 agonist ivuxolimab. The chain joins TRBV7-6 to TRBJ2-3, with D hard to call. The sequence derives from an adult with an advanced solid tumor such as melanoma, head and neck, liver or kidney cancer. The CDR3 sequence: CASSLGVGSDTQYF. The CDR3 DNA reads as TGTGCCAGCAGCTTAGGCGTCGGGTCAGATACGCAGTATTTT.